The clone carrying this TCR beta chain was observed once. The antigen is not known. Possible read error: a much larger clone is one base away. TCR beta cDNA libraries had unique molecular identifiers. TCRdb reprocessed the PCR reads via MiXCR and lists one record per CDR3 protein. Of hundreds of thousands of distinct CDR3 sequences listed, around 27% were seen once; the top ten hold 0.5% to 0.6%. CDR1 SQVTM and CDR2 ANQGSEA come from the germline V gene. V shed 7 bases and J shed 4 bases, with 15 bases lying between them. The length of the CDR3 is 13 residues. This sample was taken from a study of post-analysis software for immune sequencing data. Regarding the study as a whole: A handful of TRBV segments appeared more often in patients than in controls, and TRBV5-6, TRBV5-1 and TRBV20-1 were among these.

The sample taken for sequencing was blood. This chain uses TRBV29-1 with TRBJ2-3, with a weak D call TRBD2 (5 bases). This sequence originates from a girl aged 5 to 17 with multiple sclerosis. The chain's CDR3 is CSGGLNPSDTQYF. DNA for the CDR3: TGCAGCGGTGGACTGAACCCGTCAGATACGCAGTATTTT.